The clone carrying this TCR beta chain has a handful of counts. This entry is derived from a study of human T cells and chemical hapten exposure. Study overall: During the approximately 25-week study period, patients had diphenylcyclopropenone applied to the scalp every week. DPC (0.01%) was patch tested on the upper back and read at 6 days.

This sample's time point: patch test 3, about 24 weeks after DPC sensitization. Noted treatment: therapeutic diphenylcyclopropenone sensitization with weekly scalp DPC. Before extraction, the whole blood was not fractionated, and total RNA was taken from it. The V segment lost 7 bases and the J segment 7 bases; nucleotides outside the gene matches: 5. The CDR3 is 14 residues long. Germline V gives CDR1 MDHEN, CDR2 SYDVKM. Authors' processing steps: Samples ranged from roughly 20,000 to 750,000 TCRs, with a median of approximately 96,000. TCRdb analysed the RACE reads with MiXCR anew, one entry per CDR3 protein. TCRdb's processing, not the authors', yielded these V and J calls. Among roughly 40,000 distinct CDR3 sequences listed, 10% to 15% were seen once.

The material sequenced was whole blood, taken in connection with sensitization to the hapten diphenylcyclopropenone (DPC). The receptor's source is a woman aged 40 to 50 with alopecia areata. Some clones in this sample may be carry-over from other donors' samples. V is TRBV28 and J is TRBJ1-6; 9 bases are a match to TRBD1. In DNA form, the CDR3 reads TGTGCCAGCACTAGACAGGGGGGGAATTCACCCCTCCACTTT. Encoded protein: CASTRQGGNSPLHF. Variable domain in full (rest from reference TRBV28 and TRBJ1-6): DVKVTQSSRYLVKRTGEKVFLECVQDMDHENMFWYRQDPGLGLRLIYFSYDVKMKEKGDIPEGYSVSREKKERFSLILESASTNQTSMYLCASTRQGGNSPLHFGNGTRLTVT.